This entry features one T cell receptor (beta chain) sequence. As a fraction of the sample, this clonotype is medium-sized (0.01 to 0.1%). The antigen it binds to is not known. No much larger clone is present one base from it, and per-base qualities are unavailable. The instrument was an Illumina MiSeq. The public reads were quality trimmed at Q25 with fastp and then assembled into clones with MiXCR by TCRdb, keeping productive beta chains. Every CDR3 protein is listed once, alongside the most common genes and DNA of its rows. The sample table holds approximately 9,300 distinct CDR3 sequences, of which under 20% were seen once. Roughly 1.1% of the sample is in the top ten clones. The data originate from a study of liver allograft versus peripheral blood T cells (dated by TCRdb to about 2020). Study-wide context: T cell receptor repertoires present within transplanted livers were compared with repertoires in the peripheral blood of liver transplant recipients.

The research as a whole found: According to the report, the T cell receptor repertoires detected in peripheral blood were different from the repertoires found inside liver allografts.

This receptor was taken from a human patient who had a liver transplant. Following transplantation, part of the T cell population may be supplied by the graft donor rather than the patient.

The bases are TGTGCCAGTACGATATCCCCTAATTCACCCCTCCACTTT. This encodes CASTISPNSPLHF. The V and J genes are TRBV19 and TRBJ1-6, with the D gene not confidently named. The CDR3 contains 13 residues, cysteine and phenylalanine counted. Only the CDR3 DNA stays, 39 bases, in frame from base 1. From the germline V gene (reference sequence), CDR1 is LNHDA and CDR2 is SQIVND. Trimming costs V 7 bases and J 6 bases, and their ends lie 10 bases apart.